This T cell receptor (beta chain) was captured in a study of T cell responses to AZD1222 COVID-19 vaccine. Overall study results and limits: When two AZD1222 doses had been given, Spike-specific TCR breadth and depth rose. In the spike-specific TCR repertoire, nearly half reportedly target unmutated variant regions. Only 5 or 6 individuals given AZD1222 were seropositive at baseline.

Trimming shortened V by 0 bases and J by 4 bases, and 13 bases separated the two germline ends. The CDR3 consists of 15 residues. Germline-derived CDR1 and CDR2 are MNHEY and SVGAGI. Some clones are missing from TCRdb's copy, which holds only in-frame ones; the method was immunoSEQ multiplex PCR. The sample lists 40,000 to 55,000 clones, roughly 89% occurring once. Points on this clone: As yet, its antigen is unknown.

Second doses that came at about 4 or about 12 weeks were put together. V and J are TRBV6-5 and TRBJ2-7, with D possibly being TRBD1 (6 bases). The receptor comes from an adult who received the AZD1222 COVID-19 vaccine. This sample comprised peripheral blood, obtained 28 days after the second AZD1222 dose. CDR3 bases: TGTGCCAGCAGTTACTCGAAACAGGGTTCATACGAGCAGTACTTC. It yields the protein CASSYSKQGSYEQYF.